The rows below give T cell receptor beta chains drawn from one sample of a study of shared clonotypes between healthy human individuals. Clones were sequenced by immunoSEQ multiplex PCR, and TCRdb holds only the in-frame ones, with some missing. Of under 1,100,000 clones listed, 70% to 80% are singletons. The sample taken for sequencing was memory CD4+ T cells from PBMCs. The receptors originated from a man between 18 and 29 years old in good health. Some clones in this sample may be carry-over from other donors' samples. CDR3s include the opening cysteine and the closing phenylalanine or tryptophan. The D gene is left open where the match is weak. Clone size, where shown, is once, few, many, or a class for clones that have expanded.

TRBD1 once TRBJ2-5 TRBV29-1 TGCAGCGTCGGGGACAGGGGCGGAGAGACCCAGTACTTC CSVGDRGGETQYF
TRBD1 - TRBJ1-5 TRBV27 TGTGCCAGCAGAGAGGGGACAGGCCGGACCGGGCCCCAGCATTTT CASREGTGRTGPQHF
- - TRBJ1-5 TRBV7-9 TGTGCCAGCAGCTTAGGTTGGCAACCCCAGCATTTT CASSLGWQPQHF
- - TRBJ1-5 TRBV28 TGTGCCAGCAGTTTACCGGCCATACCTAATCAGCCCCAGCATTTT CASSLPAIPNQPQHF
TRBD2 - TRBJ2-3 TRBV29-1 TGCAGCGTTGAAGGGGGACTAGTCGATCACCTACGGGATACGCAGTATTTT CSVEGGLVDHLRDTQYF
- - TRBJ2-1 TRBV27 TGTGCCAGCGGTAAAAGCTCCTACAATGAGCAGTTCTTC CASGKSSYNEQFF
- - TRBJ2-7 TRBV11-2 TGTGCCAGCAGCTCCGGTTGGGGGTCCCTCGAGCAGTACTTC CASSSGWGSLEQYF
- - TRBJ1-2 TRBV7-9 TGTGCCAGCAGCTTAGTCGCCGACTATGGCTACACCTTC CASSLVADYGYTF
- - TRBJ2-1 TRBV5-1 TGCGCCAGCAGAAAGGGACCCGAAGGGGACAATGAGCAGTTCTTC CASRKGPEGDNEQFF
TRBD2 many TRBJ2-2 TRBV30 TGTGCCTTACCAAGATCGGGGGGAAAGAATACCGGGGAGCTGTTTTTT CALPRSGGKNTGELFF
TRBD1 - TRBJ2-1 TRBV5-4 TGTGCCAGCAGCTTTCAGGGGGATGAGCAGTTCTTC CASSFQGDEQFF
- once TRBJ2-7 TRBV7-2 TGTGCCAGCAGCTTAAGGGCAGCGGGACAATACGAGCAGTACTTC CASSLRAAGQYEQYF
- - TRBJ1-1 TRBV5-1 TGCGCCAGCAGCTTTAGGACGAACACTGAAGCTTTCTTT CASSFRTNTEAFF
- - TRBJ2-1 TRBV5-1 TGCGCCAGCAGCTTGGAGGGAGTGGGGTACAATGAGCAGTTCTTC CASSLEGVGYNEQFF
TRBD2 - TRBJ2-1 TRBV7-9 TGTGCCAGCAGCCAAGCGGGGGGGTACAATGAGCAGTTCTTC CASSQAGGYNEQFF
- - TRBJ2-7 TRBV21-1 TGTGCCAGCAGCATCTCGGGGACAGGGGGATACTACGAGCAGTACTTC CASSISGTGGYYEQYF
TRBD1 - TRBJ1-1 TRBV27 TGTGCCAGCAGTTTAGAGGGGGCGCGGGACACTGAAGCTTTCTTT CASSLEGARDTEAFF
- - TRBJ1-3 TRBV9 TGTGCCAGCAGCGCCTCCTGGGGGAGAGGTGACGGAAACACCATATATTTT CASSASWGRGDGNTIYF
- once TRBJ2-7 TRBV18 TGTGCCAGCTCACCGGCAGGGCTCTACGAGCAGTACTTC CASSPAGLYEQYF
TRBD1 - TRBJ2-7 TRBV9 TGTGCCAGCAGCGGGGGACAGGGCCCCTACGAGCAGTACTTC CASSGGQGPYEQYF
- - TRBJ1-1 TRBV7-9 TGTGCCAGCAGCCGAGGGCCTGAAGCTTTCTTT CASSRGPEAFF
- - TRBJ2-7 TRBV11-2 TGTGCCAGCAGCTTCGGAGGCCCCTACGAGCAGTACTTC CASSFGGPYEQYF
- once TRBJ1-1 TRBV19 TGTGCCAGTAGTAAGGGTAGGATGGGCACTGAAGCTTTCTTT CASSKGRMGTEAFF
- - TRBJ2-3 TRBV27 TGTGCCAGCAGTTCCCCCCCGGGGCTCAGAACAGATACGCAGTATTTT CASSSPPGLRTDTQYF
- - TRBJ1-4 TRBV7-9 TGTGCCAGCAGCCCCGGGGCAACTAATGAAAAACTGTTTTTT CASSPGATNEKLFF
- - TRBJ2-2 TRBV7-8 TGTGCCAGCAGTTGGGGTGGGGGCACCGGGGAGCTGTTTTTT CASSWGGGTGELFF
- - TRBJ2-7 TRBV5-5 TGTGCCAGCAGCCGTCAGGGGAGAGGCTCCTACGAGCAGTACTTC CASSRQGRGSYEQYF
- - TRBJ2-2 TRBV10-3 TGTGCCATCAACTCTAAGGAGGGATCGAACACCGGGGAGCTGTTTTTT CAINSKEGSNTGELFF
TRBD1 - TRBJ1-5 TRBV27 TGTGCCAGCAGTTTCCTAACAGGGGTGGGCAATCAGCCCCAGCATTTT CASSFLTGVGNQPQHF
TRBD1 - TRBJ2-7 TRBV6-1 TGTGCCAGCAGTGGGGGGACAGGGGCTGACTACGAGCAGTACTTC CASSGGTGADYEQYF
- - TRBJ2-1 TRBV7-5 TGTGTCAGAAGCTCGTTCGGGACTAGCGGGAGTCGGTACAATGAGCAGTTCTTC CVRSSFGTSGSRYNEQFF
- - TRBJ2-7 TRBV6-1 TGTGCCAGCATCTACGATTCCTACGAGCAGTACTTC CASIYDSYEQYF
- - TRBJ2-5 TRBV30 TGTGCCTGGGCGGGGGCCGGCGTGGGGGAGACCCAGTACTTC CAWAGAGVGETQYF
TRBD1 many TRBJ1-1 TRBV28 TGTGCCAGCCGGCGACAGGGCGGCACTGAAGCTTTCTTT CASRRQGGTEAFF
TRBD2 - TRBJ2-2 TRBV7-2 TGTGCCAGCAGCTTAGATTCCGGGAGGAGGACCGGGGAGCTGTTTTTT CASSLDSGRRTGELFF
- - TRBJ1-2 TRBV9 TGTGCCAGCAGACGAGACCCGACAGGTTTGCGGTACACCTTC CASRRDPTGLRYTF
- - TRBJ2-3 TRBV30 TGTGCCTGGGGAGGAGATACGCAGTATTTT CAWGGDTQYF
- - TRBJ2-7 TRBV2 TGTGCCAGCAGCGAATCGGTGTGGCCGGCCTACGAGCAGTACTTC CASSESVWPAYEQYF
- - TRBJ1-5 TRBV5-5 TGTGCCAGCAATACAGGGCCGTATAGCAATCAGCCCCAGCATTTT CASNTGPYSNQPQHF
TRBD2 - TRBJ2-1 TRBV6-1 TGTGCCAGCACCAGACTAGCGGGAGTTGGGGATGAGCAGTTCTTC CASTRLAGVGDEQFF
- - TRBJ2-7 TRBV5-1 TGCGCCAGCAGCTTGTACTCCCCCTACGAGCAGTACTTC CASSLYSPYEQYF
- few TRBJ2-3 TRBV30 TGTGCCTGGAGTGGCTTAGCCCGCCCAGATACGCAGTATTTT CAWSGLARPDTQYF
- - TRBJ1-2 TRBV9 TGTGCCAGCAGCGTCGACGCCCTCCCCTATGGCTACACCTTC CASSVDALPYGYTF
- - TRBJ1-3 TRBV18 TGTGCCAGCTCACCAACCGGCTCTGGAAACACCATATATTTT CASSPTGSGNTIYF
- - TRBJ1-1 TRBV15 TGTGCCACCAGCAGGTCGGGAGGGGGAGAGAAAGCTTTCTTT CATSRSGGGEKAFF
- once TRBJ1-1 TRBV19 TGTGCCAGTAGTAACAGGTATTCGACGAACACTGAAGCTTTCTTT CASSNRYSTNTEAFF
- - TRBJ1-1 TRBV7-9 TGTGCCAGCAGCTTTGACCAGTCGGACACTGAAGCTTTCTTT CASSFDQSDTEAFF
- - TRBJ2-1 TRBV10-1 TGCGCCAGCAGTGAGTCGAGAGGGGCAGTCCTCGACGATGAGCAGTTCTTC CASSESRGAVLDDEQFF
- - TRBJ1-3 TRBV7-8 TGTGCCAGCAGCCCACAGGCGTTGGCAGGAAACACCATATATTTT CASSPQALAGNTIYF
- - TRBJ2-3 TRBV28 TGTGCCAGCAGTTCAACAGGGACGGATACGCAGTATTTT CASSSTGTDTQYF
- few TRBJ2-1 TRBV5-6 TGTGCCAGCAGCCTTGGAGCTTTAGGGGCTGGTGAGCAGTTCTTC CASSLGALGAGEQFF
- - TRBJ2-1 TRBV9 TGTGCCAGCAGCGGCCTGGGAGCGGACTCCTACAATGAGCAGTTCTTC CASSGLGADSYNEQFF
- once TRBJ2-3 TRBV5-5 TGTGCCAGCAGAGGGGCTAGCACAGATACGCAGTATTTT CASRGASTDTQYF
- - TRBJ1-1 TRBV5-1 TGCGCCAGCAGCGATGAGAACACTGAAGCTTTCTTT CASSDENTEAFF